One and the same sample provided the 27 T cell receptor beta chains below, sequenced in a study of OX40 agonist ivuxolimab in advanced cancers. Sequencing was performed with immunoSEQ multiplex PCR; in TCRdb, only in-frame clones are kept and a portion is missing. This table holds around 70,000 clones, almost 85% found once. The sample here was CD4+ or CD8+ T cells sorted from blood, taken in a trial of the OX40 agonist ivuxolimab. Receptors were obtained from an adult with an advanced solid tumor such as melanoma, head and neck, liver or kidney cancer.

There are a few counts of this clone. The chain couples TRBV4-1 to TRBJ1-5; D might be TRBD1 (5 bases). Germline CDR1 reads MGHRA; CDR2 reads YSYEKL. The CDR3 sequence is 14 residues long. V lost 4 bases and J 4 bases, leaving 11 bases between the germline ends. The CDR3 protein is CASSLLWGNQPQHF. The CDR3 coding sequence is TGCGCCAGCAGCCTCCTTTGGGGGAATCAGCCCCAGCATTTT.

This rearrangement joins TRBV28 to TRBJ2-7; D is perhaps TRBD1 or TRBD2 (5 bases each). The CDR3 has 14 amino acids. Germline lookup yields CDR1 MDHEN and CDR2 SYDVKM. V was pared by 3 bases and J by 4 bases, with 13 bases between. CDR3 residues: CASSFGGKLYEQYF. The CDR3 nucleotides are TGTGCCAGCAGTTTTGGGGGTAAGCTTTACGAGCAGTACTTC.

For the CDR3, the DNA is TGTGCCAGCACCAACGGAGGGCAGGGAAGTGTCTATGGCTACACCTTC. Residues: CASTNGGQGSVYGYTF. The chain combines TRBV28 with TRBJ1-2; tentatively, D is TRBD1 (5 bases). The CDR3 covers 16 residues. Germline V gene sequence: CDR1 MDHEN, CDR2 SYDVKM. Trimming stripped 7 bases from V and 4 bases from J, with 22 bases between.

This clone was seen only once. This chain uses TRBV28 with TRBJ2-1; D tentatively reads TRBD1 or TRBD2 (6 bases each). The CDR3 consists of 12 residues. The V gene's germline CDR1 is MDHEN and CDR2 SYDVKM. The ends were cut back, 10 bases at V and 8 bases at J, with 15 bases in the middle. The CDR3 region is CATIKGGYEQFF. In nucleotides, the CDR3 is TGTGCCACCATAAAGGGGGGATATGAGCAGTTCTTC.

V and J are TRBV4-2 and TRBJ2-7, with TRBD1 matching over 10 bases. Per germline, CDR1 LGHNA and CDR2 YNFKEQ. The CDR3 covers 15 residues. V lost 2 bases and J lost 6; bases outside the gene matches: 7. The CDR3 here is CASSQSRQGAGEQYF. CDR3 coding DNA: TGTGCCAGCAGCCAATCCCGACAGGGGGCAGGCGAGCAGTACTTC.

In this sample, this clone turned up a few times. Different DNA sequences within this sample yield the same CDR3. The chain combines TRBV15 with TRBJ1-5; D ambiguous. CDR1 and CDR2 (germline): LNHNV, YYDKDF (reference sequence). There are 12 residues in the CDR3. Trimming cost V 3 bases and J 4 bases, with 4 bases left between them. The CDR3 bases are TGTGCCACCAGCAGGGGAAATCAGCCCCAGCATTTT. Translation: CATSRGNQPQHF.

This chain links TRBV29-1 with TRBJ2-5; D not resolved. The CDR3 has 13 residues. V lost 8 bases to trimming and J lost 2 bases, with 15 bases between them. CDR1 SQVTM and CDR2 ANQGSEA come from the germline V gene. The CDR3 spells CSTRPDLQETQYF. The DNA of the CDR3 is TGCAGCACCCGGCCCGATTTACAAGAGACCCAGTACTTC.

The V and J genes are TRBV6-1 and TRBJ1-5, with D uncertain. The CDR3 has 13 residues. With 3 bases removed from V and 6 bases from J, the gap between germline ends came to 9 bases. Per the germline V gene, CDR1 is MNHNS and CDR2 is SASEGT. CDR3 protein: CASSDVRGQPQHF. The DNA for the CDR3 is TGTGCCAGCAGTGATGTTAGAGGTCAGCCCCAGCATTTT.

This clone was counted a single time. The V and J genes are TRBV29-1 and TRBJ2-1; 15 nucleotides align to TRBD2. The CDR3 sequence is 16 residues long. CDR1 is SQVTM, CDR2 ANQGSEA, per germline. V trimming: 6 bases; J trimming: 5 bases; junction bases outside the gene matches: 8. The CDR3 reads CSVAGLAGGGHNEQFF. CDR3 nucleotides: TGCAGCGTCGCGGGACTAGCGGGAGGAGGCCACAATGAGCAGTTCTTC.

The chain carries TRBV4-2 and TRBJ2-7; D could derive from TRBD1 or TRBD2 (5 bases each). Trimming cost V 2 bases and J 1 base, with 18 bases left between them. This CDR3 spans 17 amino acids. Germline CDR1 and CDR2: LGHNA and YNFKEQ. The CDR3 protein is CASSQNPSGTLSYEQYF. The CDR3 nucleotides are TGTGCCAGCAGCCAAAACCCCTCCGGGACCCTTTCCTACGAGCAGTACTTC.

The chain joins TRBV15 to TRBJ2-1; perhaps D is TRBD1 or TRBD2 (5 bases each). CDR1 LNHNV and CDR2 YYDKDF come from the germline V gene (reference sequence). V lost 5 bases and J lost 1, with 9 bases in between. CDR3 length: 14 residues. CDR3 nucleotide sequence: TGTGCCACCAGCTGGGGGATTTCCTACAATGAGCAGTTCTTC. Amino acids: CATSWGISYNEQFF.

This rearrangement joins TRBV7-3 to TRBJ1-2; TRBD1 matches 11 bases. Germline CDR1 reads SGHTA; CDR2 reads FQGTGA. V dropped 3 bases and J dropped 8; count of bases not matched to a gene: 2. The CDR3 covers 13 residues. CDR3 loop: CASSLGQGEGYTF. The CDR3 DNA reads TGTGCCAGCAGCTTGGGACAGGGGGAGGGCTACACCTTC.

The CDR3 DNA follows: TGCGCCACCCGTGGAGGTCCCACAGATACGCAGTATTTT. Translating it yields CATRGGPTDTQYF. The genes are TRBV5-1 and TRBJ2-3, with D possibly being TRBD2 (5 bases). V lost 9 bases, J lost 2 bases, and 13 bases lay in between. The CDR3 is made up of 13 amino acids. Germline CDR1 and CDR2: SGHRS and YFSETQ.

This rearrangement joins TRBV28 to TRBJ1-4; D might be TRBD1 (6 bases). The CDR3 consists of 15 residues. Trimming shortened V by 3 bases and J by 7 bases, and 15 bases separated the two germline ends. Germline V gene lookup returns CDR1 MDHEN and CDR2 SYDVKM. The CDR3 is CASSFGGPVGEKLFF. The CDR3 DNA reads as TGTGCCAGCAGTTTTGGGGGGCCTGTTGGTGAAAAACTGTTTTTT.

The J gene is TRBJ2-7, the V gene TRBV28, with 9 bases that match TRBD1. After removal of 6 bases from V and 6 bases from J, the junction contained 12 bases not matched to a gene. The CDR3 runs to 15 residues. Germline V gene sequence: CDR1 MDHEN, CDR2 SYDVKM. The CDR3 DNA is TGTGCCAGCAGCCAGACCGGGACAGGGAACCTCGAGCAGTACTTC. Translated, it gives CASSQTGTGNLEQYF.

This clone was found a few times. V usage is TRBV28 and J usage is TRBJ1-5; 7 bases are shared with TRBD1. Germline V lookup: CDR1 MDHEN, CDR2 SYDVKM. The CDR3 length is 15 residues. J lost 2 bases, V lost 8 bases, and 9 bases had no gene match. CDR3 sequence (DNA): TGTGCCAGCGGGCAGGGGGTTAGGGGCAATCAGCCCCAGCATTTT. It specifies CASGQGVRGNQPQHF.

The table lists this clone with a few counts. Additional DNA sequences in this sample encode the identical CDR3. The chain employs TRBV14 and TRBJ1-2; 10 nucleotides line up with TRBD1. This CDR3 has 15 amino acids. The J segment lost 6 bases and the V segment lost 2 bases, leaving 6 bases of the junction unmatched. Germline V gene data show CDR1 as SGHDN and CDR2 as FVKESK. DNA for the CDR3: TGTGCCAGCAGCCAATTGGACAGGGGGAGCGATGGCTACACCTTC. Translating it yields CASSQLDRGSDGYTF.

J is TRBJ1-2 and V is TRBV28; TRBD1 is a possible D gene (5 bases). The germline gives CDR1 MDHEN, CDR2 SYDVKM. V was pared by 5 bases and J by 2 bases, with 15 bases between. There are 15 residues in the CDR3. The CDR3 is CASSPTLSGNYGYTF. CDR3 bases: TGTGCCAGCAGTCCCACCCTGTCAGGGAACTATGGCTACACCTTC.

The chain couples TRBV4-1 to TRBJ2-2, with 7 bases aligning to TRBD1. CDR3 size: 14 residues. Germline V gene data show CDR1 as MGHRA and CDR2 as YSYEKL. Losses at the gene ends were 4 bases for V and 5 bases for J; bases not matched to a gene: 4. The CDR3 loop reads CASSPYRGTGELFF. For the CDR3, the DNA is TGCGCCAGCAGCCCCTACAGGGGTACCGGGGAGCTGTTTTTT.

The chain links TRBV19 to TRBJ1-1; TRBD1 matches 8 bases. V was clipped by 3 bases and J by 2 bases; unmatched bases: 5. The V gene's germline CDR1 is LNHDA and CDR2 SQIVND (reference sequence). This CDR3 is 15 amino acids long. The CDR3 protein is CASSMTGAGNTEAFF. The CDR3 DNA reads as TGTGCCAGTAGTATGACAGGGGCAGGAAACACTGAAGCTTTCTTT.

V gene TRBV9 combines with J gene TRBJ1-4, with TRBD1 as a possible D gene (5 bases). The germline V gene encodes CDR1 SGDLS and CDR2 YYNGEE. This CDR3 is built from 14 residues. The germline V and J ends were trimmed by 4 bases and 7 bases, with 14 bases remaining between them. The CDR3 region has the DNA TGTGCCAGCAGCTCCTCGGGGGTCAGTGAAAAACTGTTTTTT. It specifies CASSSSGVSEKLFF.

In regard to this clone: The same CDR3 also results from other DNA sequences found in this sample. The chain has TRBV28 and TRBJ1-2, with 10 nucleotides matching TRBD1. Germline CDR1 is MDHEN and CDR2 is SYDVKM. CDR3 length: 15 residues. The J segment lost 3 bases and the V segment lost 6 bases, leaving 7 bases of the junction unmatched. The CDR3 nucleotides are TGTGCCAGCAGCCTCCGGGACAGGGGAGACTATGGCTACACCTTC. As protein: CASSLRDRGDYGYTF.

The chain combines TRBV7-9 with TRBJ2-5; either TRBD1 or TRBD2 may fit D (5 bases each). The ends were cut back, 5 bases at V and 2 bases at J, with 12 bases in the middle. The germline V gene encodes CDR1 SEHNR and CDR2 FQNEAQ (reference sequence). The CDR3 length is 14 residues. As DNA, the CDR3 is TGTGCCAGCAGCGAGGGACGGACGCAAGAGACCCAGTACTTC. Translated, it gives CASSEGRTQETQYF.

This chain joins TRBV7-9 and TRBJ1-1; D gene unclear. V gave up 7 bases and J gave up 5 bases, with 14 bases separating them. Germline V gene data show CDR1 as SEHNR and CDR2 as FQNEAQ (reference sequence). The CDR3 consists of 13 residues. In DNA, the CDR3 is TGTGCCAGCAAGATTTCGGGAGGAACTGAAGCTTTCTTT. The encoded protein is CASKISGGTEAFF.

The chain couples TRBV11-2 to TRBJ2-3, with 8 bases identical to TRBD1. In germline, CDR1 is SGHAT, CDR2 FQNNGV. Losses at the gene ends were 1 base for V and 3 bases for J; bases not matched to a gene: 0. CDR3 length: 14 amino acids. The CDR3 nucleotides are TGTGCCAGCAGCTTAGGGACAGGGACAGATACGCAGTATTTT. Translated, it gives CASSLGTGTDTQYF.

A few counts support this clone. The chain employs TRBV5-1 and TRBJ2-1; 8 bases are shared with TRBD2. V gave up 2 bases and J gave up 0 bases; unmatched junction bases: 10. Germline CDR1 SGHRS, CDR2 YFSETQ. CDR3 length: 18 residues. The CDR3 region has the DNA TGCGCCAGCAGCTTAAGCGCGACTAGCGAAAGCTCCTACAATGAGCAGTTCTTC. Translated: CASSLSATSESSYNEQFF.

The chain's CDR3 is CASSLAPGRQTQYF. CDR3 DNA: TGCGCCAGCAGCTTGGCCCCAGGGAGGCAGACCCAGTACTTC. The chain uses TRBV5-1 and TRBJ2-5, with a possible D match to TRBD2 (6 bases). The V gene lost 0 bases and the J gene lost 6 bases, with 12 bases spanning the gap. The V gene's germline CDR1 is SGHRS and CDR2 YFSETQ. The CDR3 covers 14 residues.